These T cell receptor beta chains were read from a single sample in a study of blood T cell repertoires in COVID-19. The method was immunoSEQ multiplex PCR; TCRdb's version includes in-frame clones alone and lacks a portion of them. The sample carries about 190,000 clones, around nine tenths recorded once. The sequencing input was peripheral blood. The receptor source for this set is a woman aged 18-29 years who had recovered from COVID-19. The CDR3 runs from the conserved cysteine through the conserved F or W. D genes are given only for firm matches. Some rows mark clone size as missing; the rest say once, few, many or name a class of expanded clone.

-,TRBV9,TRBJ1-5,-,CASSRGAGSNQPQHF,TGTGCCAGCAGTCGGGGGGCAGGTAGCAATCAGCCCCAGCATTTT
-,TRBV7-9,TRBJ1-6,-,CASSRDNSPLHF,TGTGCCAGCAGCCGAGATAATTCACCCCTCCACTTT
-,TRBV3-1/TRBV3-2,TRBJ1-1,-,CASSQGLNTEAFF,TGTGCCAGCAGCCAGGGCCTGAACACTGAAGCTTTCTTT
-,TRBV18,TRBJ1-1,-,CASSPWSGTEAFF,TGTGCCAGCTCACCATGGTCAGGCACTGAAGCTTTCTTT
-,TRBV11-2,TRBJ2-1,-,CASERTEDNEQFF,TGTGCCAGTGAGCGGACTGAGGACAATGAGCAGTTCTTC
-,TRBV6-5,TRBJ1-1,once,CASRRWGENTEAFF,TGTGCCAGCAGACGCTGGGGGGAGAACACTGAAGCTTTCTTT
-,TRBV2,TRBJ2-5,-,CASRSSLAETQYF,TGTGCCAGCAGATCGTCTCTAGCCGAGACCCAGTACTTC
-,TRBV7-8,TRBJ2-3,-,CASSLAGRRGGDTQYF,TGTGCCAGCAGCTTAGCGGGGCGGCGGGGCGGGGATACGCAGTATTTT
-,TRBV7-3,TRBJ2-7,-,CASSPTGSNPYEQYF,TGTGCCAGCAGCCCCACGGGATCGAACCCCTACGAGCAGTACTTC
TRBD1,TRBV7-2,TRBJ2-6,-,CASSRGTGAGANVLTF,TGTGCCAGCAGCCGCGGGACAGGGGCCGGGGCCAACGTCCTGACTTTC
TRBD2,TRBV24-1,TRBJ2-5,-,CATSDSGLAETQYF,TGTGCCACCAGTGACTCTGGACTAGCAGAGACCCAGTACTTC
-,TRBV27,TRBJ1-6,-,CASSLALRQAKSNSPLHF,TGTGCCAGCAGTTTGGCATTGCGACAGGCGAAAAGTAATTCACCCCTCCACTTT
-,TRBV27,TRBJ1-5,-,CASNRDRSNQPQHF,TGTGCCAGCAACCGTGATAGAAGCAATCAGCCCCAGCATTTT
-,TRBV29-1,TRBJ1-1,-,CSARTDLNTEAFF,TGCAGCGCCCGGACAGATTTGAACACTGAAGCTTTCTTT
-,TRBV14,TRBJ1-3,-,CASSQAFSGNTIYF,TGTGCCAGCAGCCAAGCCTTCTCTGGAAACACCATATATTTT